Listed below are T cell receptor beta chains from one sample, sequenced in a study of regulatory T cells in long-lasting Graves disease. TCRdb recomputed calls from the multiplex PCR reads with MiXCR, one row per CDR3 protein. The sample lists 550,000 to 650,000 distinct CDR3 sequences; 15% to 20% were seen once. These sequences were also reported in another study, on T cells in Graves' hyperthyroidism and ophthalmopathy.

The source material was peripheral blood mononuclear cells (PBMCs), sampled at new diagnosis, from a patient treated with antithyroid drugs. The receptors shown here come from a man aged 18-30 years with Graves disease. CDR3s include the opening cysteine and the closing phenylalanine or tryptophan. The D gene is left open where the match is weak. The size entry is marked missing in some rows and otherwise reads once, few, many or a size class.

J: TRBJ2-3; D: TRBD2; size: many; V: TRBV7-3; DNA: TGTGCCAGCAGCCGGACTAGCGGGAGGGCAGATACGCAGTATTTT; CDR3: CASSRTSGRADTQYF
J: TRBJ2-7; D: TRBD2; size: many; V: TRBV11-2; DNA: TGTGCCAGCAGCTTCGTAGCGGGAGCCTACGAGCAGTACTTC; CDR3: CASSFVAGAYEQYF
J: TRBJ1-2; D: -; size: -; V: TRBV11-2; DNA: TGTGCCAGCAGCTTAGATCCAGGGGTTATCTATGGCTACACCTTC; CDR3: CASSLDPGVIYGYTF
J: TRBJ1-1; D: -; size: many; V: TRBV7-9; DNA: TGTGCCAGCAGCTTGTCCGGGATACCCTTT; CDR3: CASSLSGIPF
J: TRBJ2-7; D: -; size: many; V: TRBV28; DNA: TGTGCCAGCAGTCCACCCCTCTTGTTTCGGTACTTC; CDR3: CASSPPLLFRYF
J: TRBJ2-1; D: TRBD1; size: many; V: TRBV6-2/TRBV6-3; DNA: TGTGCCAGCAGTTACTCAAGTAGGGACAGGGGGGGCTCCTACAATGAGCAGTTCTTC; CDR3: CASSYSSRDRGGSYNEQFF
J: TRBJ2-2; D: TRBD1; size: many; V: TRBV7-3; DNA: TGTGCCAGCAGCACGTCCACAGGGGGAGCGGGGGAGCTGTTTTTT; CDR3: CASSTSTGGAGELFF
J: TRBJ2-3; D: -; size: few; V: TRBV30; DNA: TGTGCCTGGAGCGTCTCAGGGGGGACGCAGTATTTT; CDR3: CAWSVSGGTQYF
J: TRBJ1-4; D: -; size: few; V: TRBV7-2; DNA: TGTGCCAGCTCCCCGACGGGGGGGGCTCGGAATGAAAAACTGTTTTTT; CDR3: CASSPTGGARNEKLFF
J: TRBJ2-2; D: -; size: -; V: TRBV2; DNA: TGTGCCAGCTCGGATGGCGGAGGGAACACCGGGGAGCTGTTTTTT; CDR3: CASSDGGGNTGELFF
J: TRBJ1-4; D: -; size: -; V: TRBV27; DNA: TGTGCCAGCAGTTTGGGTGTGAAGGGGTTTGCAACTAATGAAAAACTGTTTTTT; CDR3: CASSLGVKGFATNEKLFF
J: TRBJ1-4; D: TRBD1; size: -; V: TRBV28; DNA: TGTGCCAGCAGCGGAGGGGGACAGGGGATTGAAAAACTGTTTTTT; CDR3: CASSGGGQGIEKLFF
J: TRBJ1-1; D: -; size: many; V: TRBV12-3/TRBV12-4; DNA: TGTGCCAGCAGTTTACGCGTGACGGGGTCATACGAAGCTTTCTTT; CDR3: CASSLRVTGSYEAFF
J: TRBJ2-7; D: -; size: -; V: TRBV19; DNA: TGTGCCAGTAGTAATATAGCACACGAGCAGTACTTC; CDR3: CASSNIAHEQYF
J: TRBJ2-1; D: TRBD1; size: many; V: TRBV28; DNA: TGTGCCAGCGGCGGGGACAGGCCCTACAATGAGCAGTTCTTC; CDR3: CASGGDRPYNEQFF
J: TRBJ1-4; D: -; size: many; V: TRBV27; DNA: TGTGCCAGCAGTTTATCCCCGACAGGCCCGAAGACGTATTTT; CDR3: CASSLSPTGPKTYF
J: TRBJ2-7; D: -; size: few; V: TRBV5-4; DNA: TGTGCCAGCAGCTCAGGTGGTAGGAACTACGAGCAGTACTTC; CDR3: CASSSGGRNYEQYF
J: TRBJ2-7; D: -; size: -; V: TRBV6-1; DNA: TGTGCCAGCGGACTCGATTATACCTACGAGCAGTACTTC; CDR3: CASGLDYTYEQYF
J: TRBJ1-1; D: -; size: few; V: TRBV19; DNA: TGTGCCAGTACCCTACGGGGGAAAAACACTGAAGCTTTCTTT; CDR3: CASTLRGKNTEAFF
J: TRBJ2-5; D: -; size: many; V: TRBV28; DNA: TGTGCCAGCAGTCAAACTAGGGGGGTCCAAGAGACCCAGTACTTC; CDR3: CASSQTRGVQETQYF
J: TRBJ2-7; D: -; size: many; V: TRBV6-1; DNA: TGTGCCAGCAGTCCACAGGACTCCTACGAGCAGTACTTC; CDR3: CASSPQDSYEQYF
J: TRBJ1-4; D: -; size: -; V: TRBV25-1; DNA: TGTGCCAGCAGTGAACGAGGGGGGAACGAAAAACTGTTTTTT; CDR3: CASSERGGNEKLFF
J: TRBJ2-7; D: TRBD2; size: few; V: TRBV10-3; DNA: TGTGCCATCAGTGCCGCTAGCGGGAACGAGCAGTACTTC; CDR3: CAISAASGNEQYF
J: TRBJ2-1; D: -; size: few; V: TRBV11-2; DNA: TGTGCCAGCACCCAGCTAACAGGGGAGCAGTTCTTC; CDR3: CASTQLTGEQFF
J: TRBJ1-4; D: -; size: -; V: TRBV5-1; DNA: TGCGCCAGCAGCTTGGACAGGGTCCATAATGAAAAACTGTTTTTT; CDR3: CASSLDRVHNEKLFF
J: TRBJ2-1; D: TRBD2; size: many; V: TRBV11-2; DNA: TGTGCCAGCAGCTTAGTAGGCGGGAGGGTTCGCGAGCAGTTCTTC; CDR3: CASSLVGGRVREQFF
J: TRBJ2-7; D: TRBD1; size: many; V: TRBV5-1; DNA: TGCGCCAGCAGCTCGGGACAGGGGGCGCAGGAGCAGTACTTC; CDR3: CASSSGQGAQEQYF
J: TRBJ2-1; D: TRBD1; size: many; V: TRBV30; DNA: TGTGCCTTCACCCGGGACAGGGGGACTGAGCAGTTCTTC; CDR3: CAFTRDRGTEQFF
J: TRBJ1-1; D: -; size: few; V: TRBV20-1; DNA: TGCAGTGCTAGAGATCCCGGGGAGCCTGAAGCTTTCTTT; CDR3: CSARDPGEPEAFF